The rows below give T cell receptor beta chains drawn from one sample of a study of CD8+CD57+ T cells in acquired aplastic anemia. TCRdb re-called the reads through MiXCR, storing one row per CDR3 protein. The data show 200,000 or so distinct CDR3 sequences, over 60% seen once. Sequences were obtained from sorted CD4+, CD8+, or CD8+CD57+ T cells (not recorded which) from PBMCs. Receptor source: a human donor with severe aplastic anemia or a healthy control (not recorded which). Both conserved end residues are part of each CDR3. D genes are given only for firm matches. Clone size is not always given. Where it is, it says once, few, many or a class for expanded clones.

CDR3 length | J gene | clone size | V gene | D gene | CDR3 protein | CDR3 DNA
19 | TRBJ2-1 | NA | TRBV15 | TRBD2 | CATSPSSSPGGGGYNEQFF | TGTGCCACCAGCCCCAGCAGTTCCCCCGGCGGCGGGGGATACAATGAGCAGTTCTTC
12 | TRBJ1-1 | NA | TRBV19 | NA | CASSLPGTEAFF | TGTGCCAGCAGCTTACCGGGTACTGAAGCTTTCTTT
15 | TRBJ2-3 | NA | TRBV24-1 | TRBD2 | CATSDFSGGADTQYF | TGTGCCACCAGTGATTTTAGCGGGGGGGCAGATACGCAGTATTTT
13 | TRBJ2-7 | once | TRBV5-1 | TRBD2 | CASSLWGGSEQYF | TGCGCCAGCAGCCTGTGGGGGGGTAGCGAGCAGTACTTC
15 | TRBJ2-2 | NA | TRBV2 | NA | CASSEEGVKTGELFF | TGTGCCAGCAGTGAAGAGGGGGTAAAAACCGGGGAGCTGTTTTTT
15 | TRBJ2-1 | NA | TRBV10-3 | NA | CAISSLALSYNEQFF | TGTGCCATATCAAGTCTAGCGCTCTCCTACAATGAGCAGTTCTTC
17 | TRBJ2-2 | many | TRBV11-3 | TRBD2 | CASSLDLAGAHTGELFF | TGTGCCAGCAGCTTAGATTTAGCGGGGGCGCACACCGGGGAGCTGTTTTTT
14 | TRBJ2-7 | NA | TRBV20-1 | NA | CSARDSVGRDEQYF | TGCAGTGCTAGAGATAGTGTGGGGAGAGACGAGCAGTACTTC
14 | TRBJ2-7 | few | TRBV10-1 | TRBD2 | CASPVVLAGDEQYF | TGCGCCAGCCCGGTGGTCTTAGCGGGAGACGAGCAGTACTTC
16 | TRBJ2-5 | many | TRBV7-9 | NA | CASSLASPSPYETQYF | TGTGCCAGCAGCTTAGCGAGCCCCTCCCCCTATGAGACCCAGTACTTC
11 | TRBJ2-2 | NA | TRBV29-1 | NA | CSAAHTGELFF | TGCAGCGCGGCCCACACCGGGGAGCTGTTTTTT
16 | TRBJ1-5 | NA | TRBV29-1 | NA | CSVAGGLHGLDQPQHF | TGCAGCGTTGCGGGGGGCTTGCACGGTTTGGATCAGCCCCAGCATTTT
15 | TRBJ1-1 | once | TRBV5-5 | TRBD1 | CASSPRTGGVTEALF | TGCGCCAGCAGCCCCAGGACAGGGGGCGTCACTGAAGCTCTCTTT
13 | TRBJ2-7 | NA | TRBV20-1 | TRBD1 | CSANRQGVSEQYF | TGCAGTGCCAATAGACAGGGGGTGAGCGAGCAGTACTTC
17 | TRBJ2-2 | many | TRBV24-1 | TRBD1 | CATSDWGGTGYTGELFF | TGTGCCACCAGTGACTGGGGCGGGACAGGATATACCGGGGAGCTGTTTTTT
13 | TRBJ2-7 | NA | TRBV20-1 | NA | CSARGDEHYEQYF | TGCAGTGCTAGGGGCGACGAGCACTACGAGCAGTACTTC
13 | TRBJ2-5 | NA | TRBV19 | NA | CARSADYEETQYF | TGTGCCCGTAGTGCGGACTACGAAGAGACCCAGTACTTC
14 | TRBJ1-2 | NA | TRBV7-2 | NA | CASSLDGREYGYTF | TGTGCCAGCAGCTTAGATGGCAGGGAATATGGCTACACCTTC
13 | TRBJ2-7 | few | TRBV20-1 | TRBD1 | CSARDRGRMVQYF | TGCAGTGCGAGGGACAGGGGGCGCATGGTGCAGTACTTC
13 | TRBJ1-2 | few | TRBV20-1 | NA | CSARDTGEYGYTF | TGCAGTGCTAGAGATACAGGAGAGTATGGCTACACCTTC
15 | TRBJ1-5 | many | TRBV6-1 | NA | CASSVYRASNQPQHF | TGTGCCAGCAGTGTCTACAGGGCTAGCAATCAGCCCCAGCATTTT
16 | TRBJ2-6 | many | TRBV12-3/TRBV12-4 | NA | CASSLSSFSGANVLTF | TGTGCCAGCAGCTTATCTTCCTTCTCTGGGGCCAACGTCCTGACTTTC
16 | TRBJ1-6 | NA | TRBV10-2 | TRBD1 | CASSPLRQGLTSPLHF | TGCGCCAGCAGTCCTCTCCGACAGGGATTGACTTCACCCCTCCACTTT
17 | TRBJ2-7 | NA | TRBV19 | TRBD2 | CASMSPTSGRNTYEQYF | TGTGCCAGTATGTCCCCGACTAGCGGGAGAAACACCTACGAGCAGTACTTC